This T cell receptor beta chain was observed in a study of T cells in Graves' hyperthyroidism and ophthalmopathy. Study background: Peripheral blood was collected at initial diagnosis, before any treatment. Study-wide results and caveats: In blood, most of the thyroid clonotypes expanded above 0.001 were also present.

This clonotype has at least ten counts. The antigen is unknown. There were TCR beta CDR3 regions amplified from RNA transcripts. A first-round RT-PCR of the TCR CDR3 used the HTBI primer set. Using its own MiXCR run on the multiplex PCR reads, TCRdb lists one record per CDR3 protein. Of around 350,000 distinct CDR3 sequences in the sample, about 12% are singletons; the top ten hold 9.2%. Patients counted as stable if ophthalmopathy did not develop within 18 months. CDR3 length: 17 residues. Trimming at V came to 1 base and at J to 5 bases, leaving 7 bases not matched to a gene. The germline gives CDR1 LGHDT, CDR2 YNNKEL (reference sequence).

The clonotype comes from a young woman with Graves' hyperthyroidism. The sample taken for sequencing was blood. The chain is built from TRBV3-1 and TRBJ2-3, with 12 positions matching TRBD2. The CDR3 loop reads CASSQASGGASGDTQYF. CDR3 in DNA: TGTGCCAGCAGCCAAGCTAGCGGGGGGGCCAGTGGAGATACGCAGTATTTT.